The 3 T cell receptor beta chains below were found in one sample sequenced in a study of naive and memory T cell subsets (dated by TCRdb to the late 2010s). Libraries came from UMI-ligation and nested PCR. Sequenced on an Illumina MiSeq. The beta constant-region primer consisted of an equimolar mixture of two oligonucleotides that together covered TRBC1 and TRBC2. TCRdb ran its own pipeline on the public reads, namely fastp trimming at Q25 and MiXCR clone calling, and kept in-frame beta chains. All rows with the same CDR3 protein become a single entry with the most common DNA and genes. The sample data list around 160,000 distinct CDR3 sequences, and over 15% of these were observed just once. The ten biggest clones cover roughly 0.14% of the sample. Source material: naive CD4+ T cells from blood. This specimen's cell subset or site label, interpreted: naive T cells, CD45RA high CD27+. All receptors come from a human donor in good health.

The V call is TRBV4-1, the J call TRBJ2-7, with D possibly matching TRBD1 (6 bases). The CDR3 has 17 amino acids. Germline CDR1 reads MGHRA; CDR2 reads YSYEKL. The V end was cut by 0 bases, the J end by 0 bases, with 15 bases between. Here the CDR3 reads CASSQDFRTAFSYEQYF. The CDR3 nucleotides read TGCGCCAGCAGCCAAGACTTCCGGACAGCCTTCTCCTACGAGCAGTACTTC.

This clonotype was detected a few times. The CDR3 DNA follows: TGTGCCACCAGCCCCCGGTGGGGACAGGGCCAGTATTTT. This sequence encodes CATSPRWGQGQYF. This chain joins TRBV15 and TRBJ2-3, with 9 bases identical to TRBD1. Germline V gene lookup returns CDR1 LNHNV and CDR2 YYDKDF (reference sequence). Unmatched junction bases numbered 9, after V lost 5 bases and J lost 12 bases. CDR3 length: 13 amino acids.

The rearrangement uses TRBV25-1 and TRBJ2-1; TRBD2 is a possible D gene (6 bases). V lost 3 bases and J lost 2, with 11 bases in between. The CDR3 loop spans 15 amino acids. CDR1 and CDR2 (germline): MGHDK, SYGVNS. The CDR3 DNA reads TGTGCCAGCAGTGACCCGGGAGCCCCCTACAATGAGCAGTTCTTC. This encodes CASSDPGAPYNEQFF. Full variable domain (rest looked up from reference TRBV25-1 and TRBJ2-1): EADIYQTPRYLVIGTGKKITLECSQTMGHDKMYWYQQDPGMELHLIHYSYGVNSTEKGDLSSESTVSRIRTEHFPLTLESARPSHTSQYLCASSDPGAPYNEQFFGPGTRLTVL.